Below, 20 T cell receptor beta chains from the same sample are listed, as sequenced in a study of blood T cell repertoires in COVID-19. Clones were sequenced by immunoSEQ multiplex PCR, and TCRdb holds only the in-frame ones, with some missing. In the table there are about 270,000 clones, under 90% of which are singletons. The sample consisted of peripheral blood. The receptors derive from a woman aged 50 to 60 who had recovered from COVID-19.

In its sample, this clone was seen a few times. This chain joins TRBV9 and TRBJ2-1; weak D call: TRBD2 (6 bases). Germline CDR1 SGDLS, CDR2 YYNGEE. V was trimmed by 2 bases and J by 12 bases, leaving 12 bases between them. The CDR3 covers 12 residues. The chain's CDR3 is CASSVGAGRQFF. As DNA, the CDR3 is TGTGCCAGCAGCGTGGGAGCGGGTAGGCAGTTCTTC.

CDR3 in amino acids: CASSHPGLAREQFF. Written as DNA, the CDR3 is TGCGCCAGCAGCCATCCTGGACTAGCTAGAGAGCAGTTCTTC. The chain is built from TRBV4-1 and TRBJ2-1; TRBD2 aligns across 8 bases. With 3 bases clipped from V and 10 bases from J, the junction kept 8 bases outside the gene matches. CDR3 length equals 14 residues. From germline, CDR1 is MGHRA and CDR2 YSYEKL.

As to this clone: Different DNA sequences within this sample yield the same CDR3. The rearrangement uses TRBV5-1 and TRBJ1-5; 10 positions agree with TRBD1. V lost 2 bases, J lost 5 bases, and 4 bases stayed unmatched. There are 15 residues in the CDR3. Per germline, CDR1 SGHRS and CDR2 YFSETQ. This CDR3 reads CASSLSGQGDQPQHF. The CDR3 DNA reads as TGCGCCAGCAGCTTATCAGGACAGGGGGATCAGCCCCAGCATTTT.

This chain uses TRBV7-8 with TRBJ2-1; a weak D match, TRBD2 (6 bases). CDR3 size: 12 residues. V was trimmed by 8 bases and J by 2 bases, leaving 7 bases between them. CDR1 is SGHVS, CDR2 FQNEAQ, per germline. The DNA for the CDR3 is TGTGCCAGCGGAGGGACCTACAATGAGCAGTTCTTC. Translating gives CASGGTYNEQFF.

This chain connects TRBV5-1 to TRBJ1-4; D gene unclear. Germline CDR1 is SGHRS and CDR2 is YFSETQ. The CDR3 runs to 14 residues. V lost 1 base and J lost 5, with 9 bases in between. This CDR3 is CASSLWRSNEKLFF. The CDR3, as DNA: TGCGCCAGCAGCTTGTGGCGGTCGAATGAAAAACTGTTTTTT.

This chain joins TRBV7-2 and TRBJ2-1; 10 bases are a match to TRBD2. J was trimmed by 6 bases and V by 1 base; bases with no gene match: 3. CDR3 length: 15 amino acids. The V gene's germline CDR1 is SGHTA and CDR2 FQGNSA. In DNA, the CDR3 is TGTGCCAGCAGCTTAGTAGCGGGAGGATCCAATGAGCAGTTCTTC. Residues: CASSLVAGGSNEQFF.

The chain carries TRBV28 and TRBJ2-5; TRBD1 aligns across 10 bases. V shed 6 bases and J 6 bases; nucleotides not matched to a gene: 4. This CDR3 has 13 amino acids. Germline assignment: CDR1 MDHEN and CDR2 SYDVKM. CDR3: CASSSGQGKTQYF. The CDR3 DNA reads TGTGCCAGCAGCTCGGGACAGGGGAAGACCCAGTACTTC.

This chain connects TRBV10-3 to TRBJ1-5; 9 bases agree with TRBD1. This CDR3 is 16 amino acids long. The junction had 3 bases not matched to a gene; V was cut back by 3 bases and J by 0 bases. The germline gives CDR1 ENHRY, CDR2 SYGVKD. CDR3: CAISETGGYSNQPQHF. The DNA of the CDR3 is TGTGCCATCAGTGAAACAGGGGGCTATAGCAATCAGCCCCAGCATTTT.

In DNA form, the CDR3 reads TGCGCCAGCAGCCTACTGGGGGCTCGAGACACTGAAGCTTTCTTT. It specifies CASSLLGARDTEAFF. The chain employs TRBV5-1 and TRBJ1-1; tentatively, D is TRBD1 (6 bases). V was clipped by 4 bases and J by 3 bases, with 16 bases between them. This CDR3 comprises 15 residues. Germline-derived CDR1 and CDR2 are SGHRS and YFSETQ.

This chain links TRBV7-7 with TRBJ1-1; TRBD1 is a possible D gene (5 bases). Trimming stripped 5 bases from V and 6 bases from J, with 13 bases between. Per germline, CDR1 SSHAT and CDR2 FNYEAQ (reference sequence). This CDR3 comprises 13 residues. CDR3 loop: CASSADRQSEAFF. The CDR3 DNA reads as TGTGCCAGCAGCGCAGACAGACAGTCTGAAGCTTTCTTT.

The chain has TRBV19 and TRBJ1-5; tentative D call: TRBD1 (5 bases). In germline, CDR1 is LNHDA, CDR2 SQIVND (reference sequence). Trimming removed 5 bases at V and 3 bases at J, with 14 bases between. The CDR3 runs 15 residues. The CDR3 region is CASSPITGYNQPQHF. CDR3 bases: TGTGCCAGTAGTCCTATAACAGGTTACAATCAGCCCCAGCATTTT.

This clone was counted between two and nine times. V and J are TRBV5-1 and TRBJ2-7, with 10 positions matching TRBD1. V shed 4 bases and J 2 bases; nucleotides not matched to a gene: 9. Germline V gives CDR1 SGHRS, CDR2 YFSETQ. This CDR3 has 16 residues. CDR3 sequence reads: CASSPSPGTGAYEQYF. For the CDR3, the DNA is TGCGCCAGCAGCCCGAGTCCCGGGACAGGGGCCTACGAGCAGTACTTC.

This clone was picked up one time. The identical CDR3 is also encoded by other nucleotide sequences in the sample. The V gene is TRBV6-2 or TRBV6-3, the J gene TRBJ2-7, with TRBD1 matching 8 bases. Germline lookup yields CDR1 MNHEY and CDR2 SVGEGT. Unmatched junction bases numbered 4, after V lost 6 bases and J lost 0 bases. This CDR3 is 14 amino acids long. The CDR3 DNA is TGTGCCAGCAGCCGGACAGGGAACTCCTACGAGCAGTACTTC. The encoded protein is CASSRTGNSYEQYF.

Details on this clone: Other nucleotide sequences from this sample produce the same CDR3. The CDR3 sequence is CASSLAGDYGYTF. The DNA of the CDR3 is TGTGCCAGCAGCTTGGCAGGGGACTATGGCTACACCTTC. This chain connects TRBV5-4 to TRBJ1-2; a possible D gene is TRBD1 (6 bases). Germline V lookup: CDR1 SGHNT, CDR2 YYREEE (reference sequence). The CDR3 runs 13 residues. The ends were cut back, 0 bases at V and 3 bases at J, with 6 bases in the middle.

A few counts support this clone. For the CDR3, the DNA is TGTGCCAGCAGTGAAGTAGGGACAGATAATTCACCCCTCCACTTT. This codes for CASSEVGTDNSPLHF. This sequence joins TRBV2 and TRBJ1-6; 7 nucleotides line up with TRBD1. This CDR3 comprises 15 residues. The trim removed 1 base at V and 5 bases at J, leaving 2 bases unmatched. The germline CDR1 and CDR2 sequences are SNHLY and FYNNEI. The full variable domain, completed using reference TRBV2 and TRBJ1-6, is EPEVTQTPSHQVTQMGQEVILRCVPISNHLYFYWYRQILGQKVEFLVSFYNNEISEKSEIFDDQFSVERPDGSNFTLKIRSTKLEDSAMYFCASSEVGTDNSPLHFGNGTRLTVT.

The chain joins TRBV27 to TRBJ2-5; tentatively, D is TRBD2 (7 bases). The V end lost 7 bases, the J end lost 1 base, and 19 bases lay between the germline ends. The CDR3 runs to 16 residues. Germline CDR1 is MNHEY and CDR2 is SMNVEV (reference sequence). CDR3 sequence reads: CASTRWGGGPQETQYF. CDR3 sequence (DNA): TGTGCCAGCACCCGATGGGGCGGGGGCCCCCAAGAGACCCAGTACTTC.

The CDR3 loop is CASSSRQGEAFF. CDR3 DNA sequence: TGTGCCAGCAGCTCCCGACAGGGGGAAGCTTTCTTT. V and J are TRBV11-3 and TRBJ1-1; 8 bases align to TRBD1. Germline V gene lookup returns CDR1 SGHNT and CDR2 YENEEA. Losses at the gene ends were 4 bases for V and 8 bases for J; bases not matched to a gene: 3. The CDR3 is 12 residues long.

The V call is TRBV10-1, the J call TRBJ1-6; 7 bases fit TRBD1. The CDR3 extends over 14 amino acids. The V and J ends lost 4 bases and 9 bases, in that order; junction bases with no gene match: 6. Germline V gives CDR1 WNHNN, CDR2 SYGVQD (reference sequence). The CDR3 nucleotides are TGCGCCAGCAGTGGTCGGACAGGCGGTTCACCCCTCCACTTT. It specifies CASSGRTGGSPLHF.

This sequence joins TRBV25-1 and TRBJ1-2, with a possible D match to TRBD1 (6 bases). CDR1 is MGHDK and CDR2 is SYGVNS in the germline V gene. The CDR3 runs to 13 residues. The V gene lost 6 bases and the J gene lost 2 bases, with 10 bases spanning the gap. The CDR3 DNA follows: TGTGCCAGCAGGGGGGCGGCCAACTATGGCTACACCTTC. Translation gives CASRGAANYGYTF.

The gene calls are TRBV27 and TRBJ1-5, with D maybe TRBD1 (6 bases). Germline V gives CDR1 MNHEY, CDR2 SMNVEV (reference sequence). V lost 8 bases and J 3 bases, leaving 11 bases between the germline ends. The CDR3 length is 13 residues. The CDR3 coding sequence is TGTGCCAGCGCAGGGGACTACAATCAGCCCCAGCATTTT. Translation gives CASAGDYNQPQHF.